A selection of T cell receptor beta chains follows, all from one sample in a study of shared clonotypes between healthy human individuals. Measured with immunoSEQ multiplex PCR; TCRdb has only the in-frame clones, and not every one. There are about 470,000 clones in the sample; about four fifths occur only once, and about 12% lies in the top ten. Input material: PBMCs. The source is a middle-aged woman in good health. Some clones in this sample may be carry-over from other donors' samples. CDR3s include the opening cysteine and the closing phenylalanine or tryptophan. A D gene is named only where the DNA matches it firmly. The size field is filled for only some rows; it gives once, few, many or a size class.

d_call | j_call | v_call | clone_size | cdr3_aa | cdr3_nt
- | TRBJ2-3 | TRBV27 | - | CASSLSRGTQYF | TGTGCCAGCAGTTTATCTCGGGGTACGCAGTATTTT
- | TRBJ2-3 | TRBV7-9 | - | CASSFSPSPDTQYF | TGTGCCAGCAGCTTTTCCCCTAGCCCAGATACGCAGTATTTT
TRBD1 | TRBJ1-5 | TRBV28 | - | CASSLFRTGGRSNQPQHF | TGTGCCAGCAGTTTATTTCGGACAGGGGGCCGTAGCAATCAGCCCCAGCATTTT
- | TRBJ2-3 | TRBV10-3 | - | CATRPGGADTQYF | TGTGCCACCAGGCCGGGGGGCGCAGATACGCAGTATTTT
- | TRBJ2-7 | TRBV6-1 | - | CASSERGKGYEQYF | TGTGCCAGCAGTGAACGGGGGAAGGGATACGAGCAGTACTTC
- | TRBJ2-5 | TRBV13 | - | CASSSGLPQETQYF | TGTGCCAGCAGCTCGGGACTCCCGCAAGAGACCCAGTACTTC
- | TRBJ1-4 | TRBV11-2 | - | CASSSHRGAWGNEKLFF | TGTGCCAGCAGCTCCCACCGGGGGGCGTGGGGTAATGAAAAACTGTTTTTT
TRBD1 | TRBJ2-2 | TRBV5-1 | - | CASSSLPRGQGASANTGELFF | TGCGCCAGCAGCTCACTCCCGAGGGGACAGGGGGCCTCCGCGAACACCGGGGAGCTGTTTTTT
TRBD1 | TRBJ2-7 | TRBV28 | few | CASSGTGTSYEQYF | TGTGCCAGCAGTGGGACAGGGACTTCCTACGAGCAGTACTTC
- | TRBJ2-3 | TRBV25-1 | few | CASTPPLANTDTQYF | TGTGCCAGCACCCCACCGCTAGCGAACACAGATACGCAGTATTTT
- | TRBJ1-4 | TRBV2 | - | CASRRPSLGEKLFF | TGTGCCAGCAGGCGACCTAGTTTGGGTGAAAAACTGTTTTTT
TRBD1 | TRBJ2-7 | TRBV29-1 | - | CSVQIQGIGEQYF | TGCAGCGTTCAAATACAGGGGATCGGCGAGCAGTACTTC
TRBD2 | TRBJ2-7 | TRBV28 | - | CASTTLKGTTYEQYF | TGTGCCAGCACCACTTTAAAAGGGACTACCTACGAGCAGTACTTC
- | TRBJ1-1 | TRBV29-1 | few | CSVAPGDETEAFF | TGCAGCGTGGCCCCCGGGGACGAAACTGAAGCTTTCTTT
TRBD2 | TRBJ2-3 | TRBV27 | - | CASSPGLAQGTQYF | TGTGCCAGCAGTCCCGGACTAGCGCAGGGTACGCAGTATTTT
- | TRBJ1-5 | TRBV7-2 | once | CASSLGWAGGNQPQHF | TGTGCCAGCAGCTTAGGGTGGGCAGGGGGCAATCAGCCCCAGCATTTT
TRBD1 | TRBJ2-5 | TRBV5-6 | - | CASTKDRVETQYF | TGTGCCAGCACCAAGGACAGGGTCGAGACCCAGTACTTC
TRBD2 | TRBJ2-7 | TRBV4-3 | - | CASSQGTAGAYEQYF | TGCGCCAGCAGCCAAGGTACAGCGGGAGCCTACGAGCAGTACTTC
- | TRBJ1-1 | TRBV7-9 | - | CASSLQDANTEAFF | TGTGCCAGCAGCTTACAGGATGCGAACACTGAAGCTTTCTTT
- | TRBJ1-2 | TRBV6-1 | few | CASSEVGGGGYTF | TGTGCCAGCAGTGAAGTCGGGGGAGGTGGCTACACCTTC
TRBD2 | TRBJ2-3 | TRBV7-9 | - | CASSRAAGGRDTQYF | TGTGCCAGCAGCCGAGCAGCGGGAGGGAGGGATACGCAGTATTTT
- | TRBJ1-1 | TRBV28 | - | CASSLATKDEWGFF | TGTGCCAGCAGTTTAGCCACGAAGGACGAATGGGGCTTCTTT
TRBD2 | TRBJ2-1 | TRBV7-2 | - | CASSLFPGLGGEQFF | TGTGCCAGCAGCTTATTTCCGGGACTAGGAGGGGAGCAGTTCTTC
TRBD2 | TRBJ2-1 | TRBV28 | - | CASSLCLAGGCEQFF | TGTGCCAGCAGTTTATGCTTAGCGGGAGGTTGTGAGCAGTTCTTC
- | TRBJ1-2 | TRBV16 | - | CASSQGTRSGYTF | TGTGCCAGCAGCCAAGGGACTCGGAGTGGCTACACCTTC
TRBD2 | TRBJ2-3 | TRBV4-3 | - | CASSQDQIPGGRAGLGTDTQYF | TGCGCCAGCAGCCAAGATCAAATCCCTGGCGGGAGGGCCGGATTAGGCACAGATACGCAGTATTTT